Each of the 30 T cell receptor beta chains below was sequenced from the same sample in a study of blood T cell repertoires in COVID-19. Only in-frame clones appear in the TCRdb table, and some are missing; sequencing was by immunoSEQ multiplex PCR. The repertoire has roughly 330,000 clones, 88% of them found once; the top ten carry 3.5% to 4%. The sequencing sample was made of peripheral blood. These receptor sequences come from a woman in her fifties or sixties with active or convalescent COVID-19.

CDR3 sequence reads: CASRQATGELFF. In DNA, the CDR3 is TGTGCCAGCAGACAGGCGACCGGGGAGCTGTTTTTT. The chain couples TRBV11-2 to TRBJ2-2; tentative D call: TRBD1 (5 bases). Deletions cut 6 bases from V and 5 bases from J, with 7 bases between. There are 12 residues in the CDR3. The V gene's germline CDR1 is SGHAT and CDR2 FQNNGV.

The chain combines TRBV7-3 with TRBJ2-1; D ambiguous. The CDR3 loop spans 13 amino acids. The ends were cut back, 0 bases at V and 5 bases at J, with 5 bases in the middle. From germline, CDR1 is SGHTA and CDR2 FQGTGA. The CDR3 spells CASSLTGDNEQFF. CDR3 DNA: TGTGCCAGCAGCTTAACGGGCGACAATGAGCAGTTCTTC.

This clone was counted between two and nine times. The V and J genes are TRBV5-6 and TRBJ1-6; D gene uncertain. CDR3 length: 15 residues. Germline loops: CDR1 SGHDT, CDR2 YYEEEE. V was cut by 4 bases and J by 14 bases, with 22 bases left in between. The CDR3 here is CASSPNALQWSALHF. The CDR3 bases are TGTGCCAGCAGCCCCAACGCCCTACAGTGGTCGGCCCTCCACTTT.

The V and J genes are TRBV7-2 and TRBJ2-3; 8 bases fit TRBD2. Unmatched junction bases numbered 12, after V lost 5 bases and J lost 5 bases. The CDR3 extends over 16 amino acids. Germline V gene data show CDR1 as SGHTA and CDR2 as FQGNSA. CDR3 sequence: CASSPTGSGIGDTQYF. The CDR3 DNA sequence: TGTGCCAGCAGCCCGACGGGTAGCGGGATCGGAGATACGCAGTATTTT.

This clone came up once. The chain is built from TRBV27 and TRBJ2-7, with D uncertain. Per germline, CDR1 MNHEY and CDR2 SMNVEV (reference sequence). With 0 bases removed from V and 2 bases from J, the gap between germline ends came to 11 bases. The CDR3 has 15 residues. The CDR3 reads CASSLSINTAYEQYF. The CDR3 bases are TGTGCCAGCAGTTTATCCATAAATACAGCCTACGAGCAGTACTTC.

The gene calls are TRBV14 and TRBJ2-2; 8 nucleotides agree with TRBD2. CDR3 size: 16 residues. V dropped 6 bases and J dropped 3; count of bases not matched to a gene: 9. Germline V gene lookup returns CDR1 SGHDN and CDR2 FVKESK. The CDR3 is CASSTTSGSYTGELFF. The CDR3 DNA is TGTGCCAGCAGTACTACTAGCGGCAGCTACACCGGGGAGCTGTTTTTT.

The rearrangement links TRBV5-1 to TRBJ2-3; 7 bases align to TRBD1. Per the germline V gene, CDR1 is SGHRS and CDR2 is YFSETQ. The V gene end was trimmed by 4 bases and the J gene end by 6 bases; junction bases not matched to a gene: 8. The CDR3 is made up of 14 amino acids. The CDR3 region is CASSEGQPMDTQYF. The CDR3 coding sequence is TGCGCCAGCAGCGAGGGACAGCCGATGGATACGCAGTATTTT.

The chain employs TRBV4-2 and TRBJ1-6; D gene uncertain. The CDR3 is 13 amino acids. The germline CDR1 and CDR2 sequences are LGHNA and YNFKEQ. With 4 bases removed from V and 4 bases from J, the gap between germline ends came to 5 bases. The CDR3, as DNA: TGTGCCAGCAGCCGGCAGTATAATTCACCCCTCCACTTT. Its protein product is CASSRQYNSPLHF.

This clone was detected a few times. This chain links TRBV18 with TRBJ1-1; 10 bases are a match to TRBD1. Germline V gene lookup returns CDR1 KGHSH and CDR2 LQKENI. The CDR3 has 17 amino acids. The junction had 8 bases not matched to a gene; V was cut back by 3 bases and J by 1 base. For the CDR3, the DNA is TGTGCCAGCTCACCCCGACTCAGACAGGGGGCGAACACTGAAGCTTTCTTT. Amino acids: CASSPRLRQGANTEAFF.

The chain is built from TRBV3-1 (or the pseudogene TRBV3-2) and TRBJ2-2; D ambiguous. The V gene's germline CDR1 is LGHDT and CDR2 YNNKEL (reference sequence). The CDR3 is made up of 14 amino acids. The V end lost 5 bases, the J end lost 0 bases, and 7 bases lay between the germline ends. CDR3 amino acids: CASSFYTNTGELFF. CDR3 in DNA: TGTGCCAGCAGCTTTTACACGAACACCGGGGAGCTGTTTTTT.

The rearrangement links TRBV30 to TRBJ1-4; 7 nucleotides match TRBD1. The V gene's germline CDR1 is GTSNPN and CDR2 SVGIG (reference sequence). The junction had 4 bases not matched to a gene; V was cut back by 2 bases and J by 7 bases. The CDR3 is 13 amino acids. This CDR3 reads CAWSKGQLEKLFF. CDR3 nucleotide sequence: TGTGCCTGGAGTAAGGGACAGCTTGAAAAACTGTTTTTT. Based on the CDR3 plus reference TRBV30 and TRBJ1-4, the full variable domain is SQTIHQWPATLVQPVGSPLSLECTVEGTSNPNLYWYRQAAGRGLQLLFYSVGIGQISSEVPQNLSASRPQDRQFILSSKKLLLSDSGFYLCAWSKGQLEKLFFGSGTQLSVL.

V gene TRBV9 combines with J gene TRBJ1-1; no clear D gene. Looked up from germline, CDR1 is SGDLS and CDR2 is YYNGEE. V lost 2 bases and J lost 0, with 8 bases in between. The CDR3 has 14 residues. CDR3 sequence: CASSVAQLNTEAFF. In DNA form, the CDR3 reads TGTGCCAGCAGCGTTGCCCAGTTGAACACTGAAGCTTTCTTT.

The J gene is TRBJ1-2, the V gene TRBV6-2 or TRBV6-3; D remains unclear. The V end lost 2 bases, the J end lost 7 bases, and 17 bases lay between the germline ends. The CDR3 length is 15 residues. The germline gives CDR1 MNHEY, CDR2 SVGEGT. For the CDR3, the DNA is TGTGCCAGCAGTTACGCTACAGTGGTAATGGGTGGCTACACCTTC. This gives the protein CASSYATVVMGGYTF.

This clone was observed once. The chain recombines TRBV7-2 with TRBJ2-1; D not resolved. V was pared by 1 base and J by 6 bases, with 10 bases between. This CDR3 is built from 14 residues. The germline V gene encodes CDR1 SGHTA and CDR2 FQGNSA. In nucleotides, the CDR3 is TGTGCCAGCAGCTTAGAGGCGACTTCCAATGAGCAGTTCTTC. Protein product: CASSLEATSNEQFF. Full variable domain (outside the CDR3, taken from reference TRBV7-2 and TRBJ2-1): GAGVSQSPSNKVTEKGKDVELRCDPISGHTALYWYRQSLGQGLEFLIYFQGNSAPDKSGLPSDRFSAERTGGSVSTLTIQRTQQEDSAVYLCASSLEATSNEQFFGPGTRLTVL.

This rearrangement joins TRBV6-5 to TRBJ1-2; unclear D gene. Germline loops: CDR1 MNHEY, CDR2 SVGAGI. The CDR3 consists of 13 residues. V was pared by 0 bases and J by 10 bases, with 12 bases between. The CDR3 region has the DNA TGTGCCAGCAGTTACTCGGCGGGGAGGCCCTACACCTTC. Its translation is CASSYSAGRPYTF.

The chain has TRBV27 and TRBJ2-1; the D gene is possibly TRBD2 (5 bases). V lost 2 bases and J 7 bases, leaving 9 bases between the germline ends. The CDR3 is 13 residues long. Germline V gene data show CDR1 as MNHEY and CDR2 as SMNVEV (reference sequence). The CDR3 region has the DNA TGTGCCAGCAGTTTAGCCGGGGAGAATGAGCAGTTCTTC. Protein: CASSLAGENEQFF.

This rearrangement joins TRBV6-2 or TRBV6-3 to TRBJ1-5, with 9 positions matching TRBD1. The CDR3 extends over 21 amino acids. The V gene's germline CDR1 is MNHEY and CDR2 SVGEGT. The V segment lost 6 bases and the J segment 0 bases; nucleotides outside the gene matches: 21. The CDR3 DNA is TGTGCCAGCAGCCCAGGACAGGGGACCTCTGGGGGGCTCTATAGCAATCAGCCCCAGCATTTT. Protein product: CASSPGQGTSGGLYSNQPQHF.

The V call is TRBV7-9, the J call TRBJ2-2, with 10 bases matching TRBD2. Germline V gene lookup returns CDR1 SEHNR and CDR2 FQNEAQ (reference sequence). Unmatched junction bases numbered 1, after V lost 5 bases and J lost 1 base. CDR3 size: 15 residues. CDR3 loop: CASSPSGRNTGELFF. CDR3 nucleotide sequence: TGTGCCAGCAGCCCTAGCGGGAGGAACACCGGGGAGCTGTTTTTT.

This clone came up a few times. The gene calls are TRBV19 and TRBJ1-2, with TRBD1 matching 8 bases. CDR3 length: 16 residues. CDR1 and CDR2 from the germline V gene are LNHDA and SQIVND (reference sequence). The V gene end was trimmed by 7 bases and the J gene end by 4 bases; junction bases not matched to a gene: 14. The DNA for the CDR3 is TGTGCCAGTAACGACAGGGGTTCCGCATCGACCTATGGCTACACCTTC. Translated: CASNDRGSASTYGYTF.

J is TRBJ2-1 and V is TRBV2; 9 nucleotides agree with TRBD2. The CDR3 covers 14 residues. Per germline, CDR1 SNHLY and CDR2 FYNNEI. V lost 6 bases to trimming and J lost 4 bases; unmatched junction nucleotides: 4. The DNA of the CDR3 is TGTGCCAGCAGGGCGGGAGGGGGTTACAATGAGCAGTTCTTC. It encodes CASRAGGGYNEQFF.

The chain combines TRBV9 with TRBJ2-3; 10 nucleotides align to TRBD2. Germline assignment: CDR1 SGDLS and CDR2 YYNGEE. The CDR3 extends over 15 amino acids. V trimming: 3 bases; J trimming: 3 bases; junction bases outside the gene matches: 4. The chain's CDR3 is CASSEGLAITDTQYF. CDR3 sequence (DNA): TGTGCCAGCAGCGAGGGACTAGCGATAACAGATACGCAGTATTTT.

The chain joins TRBV28 to TRBJ2-2, with 10 bases matching TRBD1. Germline V lookup: CDR1 MDHEN, CDR2 SYDVKM. J lost 4 bases, V lost 6 bases, and 5 bases had no gene match. CDR3 length: 15 residues. DNA of the CDR3: TGTGCCAGCAGGCGAGACAGGGGGCGCACCGGGGAGCTGTTTTTT. Translated, it gives CASRRDRGRTGELFF.

The chain has TRBV11-3 and TRBJ2-1; the match to TRBD2 covers 11 bases. V shed 5 bases, J shed 0 bases, and the junction held 6 bases outside the gene matches. Germline V gene sequence: CDR1 SGHNT, CDR2 YENEEA. The CDR3 is 17 residues long. The CDR3 DNA reads TGTGCCAGCAGCGCGGGACTAGCGGTAAGCTCCTACAATGAGCAGTTCTTC. Translated, it gives CASSAGLAVSSYNEQFF.

The chain is built from TRBV4-3 and TRBJ1-6; no clear D gene. This CDR3 is built from 17 residues. Trimming took 1 base from V and 0 from J, leaving 10 bases between them. Germline V gives CDR1 LGHNA, CDR2 YSLEER. The CDR3 spells CASSQAARGSYNSPLHF. The DNA of the CDR3 is TGCGCCAGCAGCCAAGCCGCGCGGGGCTCCTATAATTCACCCCTCCACTTT.

This chain connects TRBV4-1 to TRBJ1-1, with D hard to call. The CDR3 consists of 15 residues. With 1 base removed from V and 0 bases from J, the gap between germline ends came to 9 bases. Germline CDR1 reads MGHRA; CDR2 reads YSYEKL. The CDR3 region is CASSQVPGVNTEAFF. The CDR3, as DNA: TGCGCCAGCAGCCAAGTTCCGGGAGTGAACACTGAAGCTTTCTTT.

The V gene is TRBV27, the J gene TRBJ1-6; D gene unclear. The V end lost 6 bases, the J end lost 7 bases, and 16 bases lay between the germline ends. Germline V gene sequence: CDR1 MNHEY, CDR2 SMNVEV (reference sequence). CDR3 size: 15 residues. The CDR3 nucleotides read TGTGCCAGCAGGCCCAGGACTAATCCAAATTCACCCCTCCACTTT. Protein sequence: CASRPRTNPNSPLHF.

The chain recombines TRBV27 with TRBJ1-1, with 7 positions matching TRBD1. Per the germline V gene, CDR1 is MNHEY and CDR2 is SMNVEV (reference sequence). CDR3 length: 16 amino acids. Unmatched junction bases numbered 10, after V lost 6 bases and J lost 0 bases. The CDR3 DNA reads as TGTGCCAGCAGCATTCGGGACAGCCCCATGAACACTGAAGCTTTCTTT. Its protein product is CASSIRDSPMNTEAFF.

The chain recombines TRBV9 with TRBJ1-1; a possible D gene is TRBD1 (5 bases). The CDR3 has 14 residues. Trimming stripped 4 bases from V and 3 bases from J, with 13 bases between. CDR1 SGDLS and CDR2 YYNGEE come from the germline V gene. The CDR3 loop reads CASSLTGGDTEAFF. CDR3 bases: TGTGCCAGCAGCCTCACGGGAGGGGACACTGAAGCTTTCTTT.

The genes are TRBV7-6 and TRBJ2-5; D not resolved. The CDR3 runs to 12 residues. Trimming took off 3 bases at V and 5 bases at J, with 7 bases between the two ends. From germline, CDR1 is SGHVS and CDR2 FNYEAQ. The CDR3, as DNA: TGTGCCAGCAGCTTGATCGGGGAGACCCAGTACTTC. It yields the protein CASSLIGETQYF.

The chain joins TRBV19 to TRBJ2-7; TRBD2 is a possible D gene (5 bases). The length of the CDR3 is 14 residues. Trimming removed 4 bases from V and 3 bases from J, with 13 bases in between. Germline loops: CDR1 LNHDA, CDR2 SQIVND (reference sequence). The CDR3 region has the DNA TGTGCCAGTAGTAAGTCGAGCGGAATCTACGAGCAGTACTTC. It codes for CASSKSSGIYEQYF. The whole variable domain, remainder taken from reference TRBV19 and TRBJ2-7, is DGGITQSPKYLFRKEGQNVTLSCEQNLNHDAMYWYRQDPGQGLRLIYYSQIVNDFQKGDIAEGYSVSREKKESFPLTVTSAQKNPTAFYLCASSKSSGIYEQYFGPGTRLTVT.